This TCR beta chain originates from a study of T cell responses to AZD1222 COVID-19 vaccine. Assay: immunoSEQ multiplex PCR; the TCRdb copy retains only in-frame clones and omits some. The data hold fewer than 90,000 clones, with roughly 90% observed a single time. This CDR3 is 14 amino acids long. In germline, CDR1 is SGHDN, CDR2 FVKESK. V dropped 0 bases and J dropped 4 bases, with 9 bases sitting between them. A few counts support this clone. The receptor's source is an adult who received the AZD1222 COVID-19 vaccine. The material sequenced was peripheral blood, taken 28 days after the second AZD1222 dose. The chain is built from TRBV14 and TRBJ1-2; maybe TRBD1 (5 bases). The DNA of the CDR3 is TGTGCCAGCAGCCAAGATCGCGGGGCCTATGGCTACACCTTC. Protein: CASSQDRGAYGYTF.